This TCR beta chain is drawn from a study of identical twins. The donors were all healthy and Caucasian. TCRdb re-derived calls from the 5' RACE reads in MiXCR, one entry per CDR3 protein. Among some 760,000 distinct CDR3 sequences listed, 18% were seen once. In this sample, this clonotype turned up a few times. The antigen is not known. Germline V lookup: CDR1 MNHNS, CDR2 SASEGT. With 6 bases removed from V and 3 bases from J, the gap between germline ends came to 15 bases. This CDR3 spans 15 amino acids. General study results and limits: Abundant beta clonotypes from cord blood bore fewer insertions; memory repertoires lacked this pattern.

These same records also appear under a second study, on T cells expressing NK-cell markers. Per that paper: Dominant NKG2C+ clonotype frequencies of roughly 1.0-7.0% of CD8+ T cells were measured in about 6 donors.

The J gene is TRBJ1-5, the V gene TRBV6-1; D is possibly TRBD1 (5 bases). The clonotype comes from a woman in her late teens or twenties in good health. The source material was PBMCs. CDR3 sequence reads: CASSAEVGTNQPQHF. The CDR3 nucleotides read TGTGCCAGCAGCGCGGAGGTAGGGACCAATCAGCCCCAGCATTTT.